This T cell receptor beta chain was recovered during a study of tumor-infiltrating lymphocytes in primary liver carcinoma. Regarding this clonotype: What it binds is unknown. At one of its ends the junction is not consistent with the germline gene, which may arise from a read error.

Germline V lookup: CDR1 SQVTM, CDR2 ANQGSEA. The CDR3 runs to 12 residues. Study results and limitations: Reduced overlap was seen in tumor-adjacent and tumor-blood pairs versus tumor region pairs. The study found a significantly higher top-250-clone fraction in tumors than in blood (p = 0.039).

Researchers generated TCR beta cDNA from about 0.5 ug of total RNA, relying on a constant-region primer. TCR beta libraries came from three nested multiplex PCR rounds using slightly modified ARM-PCR. TRBV1-TRBV30 forward primers paired with a C-beta reverse primer drove the first two PCR rounds, around 9 cycles each. TCRdb called the multiplex PCR reads again in MiXCR, with one record for every CDR3 protein. The table records tens of thousands of distinct CDR3 sequences, roughly three quarters of them present only once. DNA and RNA were both co-extracted from about 19-30 mg of bulk tissue that had not been sorted. Per tumor, sampling covered five separate regions.

This receptor was obtained from a woman aged 25 to 39 with primary liver carcinoma and hepatitis B virus infection. The specimen was liver tumor tissue from sampling region 5. Subset defined: tumor region T5, tumor centre. The chain has TRBV29-1 and TRBJ2-1; 7 nucleotides line up with TRBD2. This chain's CDR3 is CRSLRDYNEQSF. The CDR3 DNA sequence: TGCAGGTCCCTAAGGGACTACAATGAGCAGTCCTTC.